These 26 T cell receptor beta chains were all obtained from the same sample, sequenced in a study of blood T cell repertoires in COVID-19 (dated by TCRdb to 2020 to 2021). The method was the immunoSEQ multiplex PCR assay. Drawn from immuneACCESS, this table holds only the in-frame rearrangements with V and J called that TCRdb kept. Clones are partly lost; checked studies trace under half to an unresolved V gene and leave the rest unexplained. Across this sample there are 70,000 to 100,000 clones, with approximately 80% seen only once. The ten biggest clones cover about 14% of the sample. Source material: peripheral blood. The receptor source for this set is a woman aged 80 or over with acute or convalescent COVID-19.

The CDR3 region is CASSLSGEIGQPQHF. The CDR3 region has the DNA TGTGCCAGCAGTTTATCGGGAGAAATTGGTCAGCCCCAGCATTTT. This chain links TRBV28 with TRBJ1-5; D is undetermined. V dropped 1 base and J dropped 6 bases, with 13 bases sitting between them. This CDR3 region has 15 residues. Per the germline V gene, CDR1 is MDHEN and CDR2 is SYDVKM.

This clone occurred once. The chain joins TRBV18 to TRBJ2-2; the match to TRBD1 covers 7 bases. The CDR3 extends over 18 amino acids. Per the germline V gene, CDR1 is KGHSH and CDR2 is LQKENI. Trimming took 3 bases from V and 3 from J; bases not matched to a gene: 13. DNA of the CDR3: TGTGCCAGCTCACCCTCAAAGGGGGCAGGCTTTTACACCGGGGAGCTGTTTTTT. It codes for CASSPSKGAGFYTGELFF. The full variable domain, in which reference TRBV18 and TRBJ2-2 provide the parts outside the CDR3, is NAGVMQNPRHLVRRRGQEARLRCSPMKGHSHVYWYRQLPEEGLKFMVYLQKENIIDESGMPKERFSAEFPKEGPSILRIQQVVRGDSAAYFCASSPSKGAGFYTGELFFGEGSRLTVL.

CDR3 nucleotide sequence: TGTGCCAGTAGTATTGTACAGAACTACGAGCAGTACTTC. This translates into CASSIVQNYEQYF. V is TRBV19 and J is TRBJ2-7; D gene ambiguous. Per germline, CDR1 LNHDA and CDR2 SQIVND (reference sequence). V was pared by 3 bases and J by 3 bases, with 9 bases between. CDR3 length: 13 amino acids.

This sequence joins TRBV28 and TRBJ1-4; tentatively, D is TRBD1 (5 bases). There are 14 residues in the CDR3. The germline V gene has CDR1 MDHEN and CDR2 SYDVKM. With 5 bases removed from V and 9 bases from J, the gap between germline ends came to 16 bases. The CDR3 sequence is CASSKVQGGKKLFF. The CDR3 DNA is TGTGCCAGCAGTAAAGTCCAGGGAGGGAAAAAACTGTTTTTT.

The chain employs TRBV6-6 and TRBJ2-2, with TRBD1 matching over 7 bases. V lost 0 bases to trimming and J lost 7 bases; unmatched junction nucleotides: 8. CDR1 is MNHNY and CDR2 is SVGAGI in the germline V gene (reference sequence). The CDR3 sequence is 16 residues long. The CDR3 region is CASSYSPGTALGELFF. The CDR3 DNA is TGTGCCAGCAGTTACTCGCCAGGGACAGCCCTCGGGGAGCTGTTTTTT.

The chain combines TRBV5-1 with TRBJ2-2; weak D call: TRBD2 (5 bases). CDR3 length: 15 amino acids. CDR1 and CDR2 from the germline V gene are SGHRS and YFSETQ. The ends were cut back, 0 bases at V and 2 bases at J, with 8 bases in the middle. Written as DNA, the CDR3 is TGCGCCAGCAGCTTGGACCCGGGAAACACCGGGGAGCTGTTTTTT. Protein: CASSLDPGNTGELFF.

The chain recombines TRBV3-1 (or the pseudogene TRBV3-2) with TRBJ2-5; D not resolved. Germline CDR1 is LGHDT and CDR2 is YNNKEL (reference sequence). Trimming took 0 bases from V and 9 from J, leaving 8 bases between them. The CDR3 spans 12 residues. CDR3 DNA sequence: TGTGCCAGCAGCCAAGATATAAGAGCCCAGTACTTC. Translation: CASSQDIRAQYF.

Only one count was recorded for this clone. The CDR3 bases are TGTGCCAGCAGCCAATCTCTCAGCTCCTACGAGCAGTACTTC. Encoded protein: CASSQSLSSYEQYF. This chain joins TRBV16 and TRBJ2-7; D gene ambiguous. The CDR3 sequence is 14 residues long. V was trimmed by 0 bases and J by 0 bases, leaving 6 bases between them. Germline V gene lookup returns CDR1 KGHSY and CDR2 FQNENV. The full variable domain, in which reference TRBV16 and TRBJ2-7 provide the parts outside the CDR3, is GEEVAQTPKHLVRGEGQKAKLYCAPIKGHSYVFWYQQVLKNEFKFLISFQNENVFDETGMPKERFSAKCLPNSPCSLEIQATKLEDSAVYFCASSQSLSSYEQYFGPGTRLTVT.

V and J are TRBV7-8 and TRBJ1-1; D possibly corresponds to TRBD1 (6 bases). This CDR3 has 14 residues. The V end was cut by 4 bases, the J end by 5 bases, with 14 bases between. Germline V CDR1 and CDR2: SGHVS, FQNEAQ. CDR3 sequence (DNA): TGTGCCAGCAGCTATACAGGGCCGGGAACTGAAGCTTTCTTT. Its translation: CASSYTGPGTEAFF.

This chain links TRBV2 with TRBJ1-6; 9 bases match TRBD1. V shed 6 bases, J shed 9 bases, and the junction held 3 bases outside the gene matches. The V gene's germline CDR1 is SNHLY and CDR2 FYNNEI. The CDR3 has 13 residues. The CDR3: CASRGQGPSPLHF. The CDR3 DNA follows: TGTGCCAGCAGGGGACAGGGTCCTTCACCCCTCCACTTT.

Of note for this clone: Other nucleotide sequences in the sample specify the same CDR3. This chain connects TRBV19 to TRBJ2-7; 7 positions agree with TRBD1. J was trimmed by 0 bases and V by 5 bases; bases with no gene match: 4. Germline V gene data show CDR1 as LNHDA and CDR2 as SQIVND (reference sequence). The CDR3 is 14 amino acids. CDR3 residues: CASSSTGNSYEQYF. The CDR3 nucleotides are TGTGCCAGTAGTTCGACAGGGAACTCCTACGAGCAGTACTTC.

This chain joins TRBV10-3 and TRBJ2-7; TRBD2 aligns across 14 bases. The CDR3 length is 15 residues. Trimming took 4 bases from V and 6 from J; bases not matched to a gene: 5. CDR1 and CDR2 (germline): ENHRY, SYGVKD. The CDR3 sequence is CAISGGLAGVGEQYF. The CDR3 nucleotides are TGTGCCATCAGTGGGGGACTAGCGGGGGTGGGCGAGCAGTACTTC.

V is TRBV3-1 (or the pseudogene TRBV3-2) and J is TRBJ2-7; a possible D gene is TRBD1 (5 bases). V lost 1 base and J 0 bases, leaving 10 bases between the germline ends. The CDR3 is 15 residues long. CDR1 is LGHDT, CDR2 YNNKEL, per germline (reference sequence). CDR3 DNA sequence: TGTGCCAGCAGCCAAGCCCCCACAGGCTCCTACGAGCAGTACTTC. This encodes CASSQAPTGSYEQYF.

In DNA form, the CDR3 reads TGTGCCAGCAGCCTCCGAGGGACTGAAGCTTTCTTT. Its protein product is CASSLRGTEAFF. The rearrangement joins TRBV3-1 (or the pseudogene TRBV3-2) to TRBJ1-1, with no clear D. Trimming stripped 4 bases from V and 5 bases from J, with 8 bases between. The CDR3 is 12 amino acids. Germline assignment: CDR1 LGHDT and CDR2 YNNKEL (reference sequence).

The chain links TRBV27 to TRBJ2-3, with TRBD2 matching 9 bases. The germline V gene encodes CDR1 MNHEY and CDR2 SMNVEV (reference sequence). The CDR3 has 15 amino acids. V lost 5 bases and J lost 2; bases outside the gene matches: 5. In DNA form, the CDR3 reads TGTGCCAGCAGTGGGCTAGCGGGGACCACAGATACGCAGTATTTT. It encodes CASSGLAGTTDTQYF.

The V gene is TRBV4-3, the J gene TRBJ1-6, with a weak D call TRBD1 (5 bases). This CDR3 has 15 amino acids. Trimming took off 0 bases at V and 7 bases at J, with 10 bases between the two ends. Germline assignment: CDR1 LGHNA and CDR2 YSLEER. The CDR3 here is CASSQDLRQNSPLHF. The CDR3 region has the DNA TGCGCCAGCAGCCAAGATTTGAGACAGAATTCACCCCTCCACTTT.

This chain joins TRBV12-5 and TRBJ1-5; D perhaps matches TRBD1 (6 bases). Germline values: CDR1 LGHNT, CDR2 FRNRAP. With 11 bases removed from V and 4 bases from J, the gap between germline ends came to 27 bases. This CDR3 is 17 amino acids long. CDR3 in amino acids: CAVVGGVTGFGNQPQHF. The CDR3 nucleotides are TGTGCTGTAGTGGGGGGGGTAACAGGGTTTGGTAATCAGCCCCAGCATTTT. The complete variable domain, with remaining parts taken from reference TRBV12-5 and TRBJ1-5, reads DARVTQTPRHKVTEMGQEVTMRCQPILGHNTVFWYRQTMMQGLELLAYFRNRAPLDDSGMPKDRFSAEMPDATLATLKIQPSEPRDSAVYFCAVVGGVTGFGNQPQHFGDGTRLSIL.

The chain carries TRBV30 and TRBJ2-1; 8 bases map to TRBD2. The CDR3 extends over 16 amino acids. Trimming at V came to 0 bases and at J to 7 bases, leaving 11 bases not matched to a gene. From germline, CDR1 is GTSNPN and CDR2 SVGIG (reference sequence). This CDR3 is CAWSVRISGVQNEQFF. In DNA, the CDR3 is TGTGCCTGGAGTGTACGAATTAGCGGGGTTCAGAATGAGCAGTTCTTC.

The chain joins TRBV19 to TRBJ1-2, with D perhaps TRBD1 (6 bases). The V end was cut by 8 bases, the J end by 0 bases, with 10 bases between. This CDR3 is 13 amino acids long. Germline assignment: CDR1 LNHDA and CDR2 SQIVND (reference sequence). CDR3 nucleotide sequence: TGTGCCAGTTTCGACAGGTCTAACTATGGCTACACCTTC. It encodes CASFDRSNYGYTF. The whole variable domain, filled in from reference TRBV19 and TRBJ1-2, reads DGGITQSPKYLFRKEGQNVTLSCEQNLNHDAMYWYRQDPGQGLRLIYYSQIVNDFQKGDIAEGYSVSREKKESFPLTVTSAQKNPTAFYLCASFDRSNYGYTFGSGTRLTVV.

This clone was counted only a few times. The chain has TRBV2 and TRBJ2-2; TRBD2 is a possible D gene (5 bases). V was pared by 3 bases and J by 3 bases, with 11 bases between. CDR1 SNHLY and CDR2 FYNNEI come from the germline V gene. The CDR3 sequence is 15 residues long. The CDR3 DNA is TGTGCCAGCAGTGATTGGACCGGGGACACCGGGGAGCTGTTTTTT. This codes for CASSDWTGDTGELFF.

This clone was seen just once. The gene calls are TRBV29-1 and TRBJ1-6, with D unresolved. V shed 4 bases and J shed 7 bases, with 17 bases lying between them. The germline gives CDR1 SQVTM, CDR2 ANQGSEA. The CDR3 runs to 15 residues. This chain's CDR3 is CSVVHLGGRNSPLHF. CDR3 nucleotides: TGCAGCGTTGTACATCTAGGAGGGAGGAATTCACCCCTCCACTTT. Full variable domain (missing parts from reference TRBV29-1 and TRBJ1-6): SAVISQKPSRDICQRGTSLTIQCQVDSQVTMMFWYRQQPGQSLTLIATANQGSEATYESGFVIDKFPISRPNLTFSTLTVSNMSPEDSSIYLCSVVHLGGRNSPLHFGNGTRLTVT.

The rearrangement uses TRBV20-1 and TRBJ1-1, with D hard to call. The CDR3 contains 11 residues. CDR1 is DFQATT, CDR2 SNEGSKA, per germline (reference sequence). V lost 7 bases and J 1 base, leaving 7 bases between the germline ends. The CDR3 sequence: CSGAGNTEAFF. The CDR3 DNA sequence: TGCAGTGGAGCAGGGAACACTGAAGCTTTCTTT.

The CDR3 DNA follows: TGTGCCAGCTCACCACCGGCAGGGGTTCAAGAAAAACTGTTTTTT. This translates into CASSPPAGVQEKLFF. V gene TRBV18 combines with J gene TRBJ1-4, with a tentative D call TRBD1 (6 bases). The CDR3 loop spans 15 amino acids. V was clipped by 0 bases and J by 8 bases, with 13 bases between them. The germline V gene encodes CDR1 KGHSH and CDR2 LQKENI.

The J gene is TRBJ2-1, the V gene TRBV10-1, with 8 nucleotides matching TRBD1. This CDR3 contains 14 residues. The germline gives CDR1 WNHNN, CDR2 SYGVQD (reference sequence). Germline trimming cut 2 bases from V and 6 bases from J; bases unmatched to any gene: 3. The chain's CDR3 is CASSEQGATNEQFF. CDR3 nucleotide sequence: TGCGCCAGCAGTGAGCAGGGGGCTACCAATGAGCAGTTCTTC.

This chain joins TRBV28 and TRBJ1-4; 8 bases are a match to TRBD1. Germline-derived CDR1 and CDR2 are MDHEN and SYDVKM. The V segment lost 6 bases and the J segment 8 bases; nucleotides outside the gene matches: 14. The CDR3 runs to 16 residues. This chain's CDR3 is CASSPIPRGPGEKLFF. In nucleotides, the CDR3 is TGTGCCAGCAGCCCTATTCCCAGGGGGCCTGGGGAAAAACTGTTTTTT.

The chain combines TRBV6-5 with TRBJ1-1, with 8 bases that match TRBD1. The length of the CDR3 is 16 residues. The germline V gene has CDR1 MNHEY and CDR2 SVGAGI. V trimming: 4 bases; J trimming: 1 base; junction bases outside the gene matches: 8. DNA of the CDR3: TGTGCCAGCAGTTCCCGCGGCAGGGGGCAGAACACTGAAGCTTTCTTT. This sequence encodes CASSSRGRGQNTEAFF.